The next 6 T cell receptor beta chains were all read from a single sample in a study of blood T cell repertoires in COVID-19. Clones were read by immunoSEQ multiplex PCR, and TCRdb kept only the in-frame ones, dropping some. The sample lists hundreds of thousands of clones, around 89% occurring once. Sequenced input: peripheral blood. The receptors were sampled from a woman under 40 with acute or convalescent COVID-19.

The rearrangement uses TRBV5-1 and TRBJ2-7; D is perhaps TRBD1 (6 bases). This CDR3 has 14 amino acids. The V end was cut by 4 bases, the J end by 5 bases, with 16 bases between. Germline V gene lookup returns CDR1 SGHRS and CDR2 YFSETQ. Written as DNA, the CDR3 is TGCGCCAGCAGCCCGAATGAGGGGGAGCACGAGCAGTACTTC. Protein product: CASSPNEGEHEQYF. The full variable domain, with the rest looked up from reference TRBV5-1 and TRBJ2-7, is KAGVTQTPRYLIKTRGQQVTLSCSPISGHRSVSWYQQTPGQGLQFLFEYFSETQRNKGNFPGRFSGRQFSNSRSEMNVSTLELGDSALYLCASSPNEGEHEQYFGPGTRLTVT.

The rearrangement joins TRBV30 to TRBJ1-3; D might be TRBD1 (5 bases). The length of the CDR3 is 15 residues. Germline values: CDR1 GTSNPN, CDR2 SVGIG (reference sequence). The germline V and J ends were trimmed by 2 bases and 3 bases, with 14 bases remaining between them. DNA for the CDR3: TGTGCCTGGAGTCCGACAGCGACGCGTGGAAACACCATATATTTT. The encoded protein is CAWSPTATRGNTIYF.

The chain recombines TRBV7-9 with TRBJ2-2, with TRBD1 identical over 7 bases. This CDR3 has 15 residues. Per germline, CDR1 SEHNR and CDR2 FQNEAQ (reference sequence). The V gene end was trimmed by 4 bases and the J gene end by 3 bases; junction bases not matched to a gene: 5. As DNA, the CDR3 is TGTGCCAGCAGCTCCCGACAGGGCTACACCGGGGAGCTGTTTTTT. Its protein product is CASSSRQGYTGELFF.

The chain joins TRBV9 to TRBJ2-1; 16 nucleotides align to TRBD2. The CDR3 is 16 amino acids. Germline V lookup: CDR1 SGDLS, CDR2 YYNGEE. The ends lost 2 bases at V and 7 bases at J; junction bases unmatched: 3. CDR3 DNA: TGTGCCAGCAGCGTGGGACTAGCGGGGGGGCATAATGAGCAGTTCTTC. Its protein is CASSVGLAGGHNEQFF.

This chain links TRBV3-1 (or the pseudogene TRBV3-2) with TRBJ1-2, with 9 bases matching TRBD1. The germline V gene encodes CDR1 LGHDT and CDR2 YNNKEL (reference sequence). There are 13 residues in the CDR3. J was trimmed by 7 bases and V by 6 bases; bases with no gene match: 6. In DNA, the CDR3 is TGTGCCAGCAGTCCAACAGGGGGCGGTGGCTACACCTTC. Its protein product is CASSPTGGGGYTF.

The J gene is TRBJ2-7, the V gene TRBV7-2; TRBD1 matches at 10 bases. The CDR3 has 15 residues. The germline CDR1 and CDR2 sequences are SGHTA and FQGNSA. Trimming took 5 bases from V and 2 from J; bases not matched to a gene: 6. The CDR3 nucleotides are TGTGCCAGCAGCCCGGGCGGACAGGGGGCCTACGAGCAGTACTTC. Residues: CASSPGGQGAYEQYF.